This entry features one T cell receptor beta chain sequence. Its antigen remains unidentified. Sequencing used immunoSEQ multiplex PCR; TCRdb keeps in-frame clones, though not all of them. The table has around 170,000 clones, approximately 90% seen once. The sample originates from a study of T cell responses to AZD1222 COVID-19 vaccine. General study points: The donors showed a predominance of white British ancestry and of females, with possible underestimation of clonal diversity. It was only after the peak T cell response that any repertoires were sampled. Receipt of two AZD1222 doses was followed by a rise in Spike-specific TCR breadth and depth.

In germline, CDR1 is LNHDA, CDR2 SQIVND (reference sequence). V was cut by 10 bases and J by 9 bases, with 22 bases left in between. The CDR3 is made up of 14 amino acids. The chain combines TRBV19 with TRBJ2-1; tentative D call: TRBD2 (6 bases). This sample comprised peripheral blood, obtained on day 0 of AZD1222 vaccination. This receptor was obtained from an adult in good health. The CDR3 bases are TGTGCCACCCGGGGGACTTCGCTAGTAGGTGAGCAGTTCTTC. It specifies CATRGTSLVGEQFF.